This T cell receptor beta chain came from a study of blood T cell repertoires in COVID-19. Whole-study context: The United States, Italy and Spain supplied acute and convalescent COVID-19 samples.

Assay: immunoSEQ multiplex PCR; the TCRdb copy retains only in-frame clones and omits some. The sample has about 75,000 clones, less than 85% seen once. The source material was peripheral blood. This receptor was identified in a woman older than 75 with active or convalescent COVID-19.

As DNA, the CDR3 is TGTGCCAGCAGTCCAACAGGACAGTATAGCAATCAGCCCCAGCATTTT. It is translated as CASSPTGQYSNQPQHF. The chain has TRBV28 and TRBJ1-5, with a tentative D call TRBD1 (6 bases). V lost 5 bases and J 0 bases, leaving 14 bases between the germline ends. This CDR3 has 16 amino acids. Germline CDR1 and CDR2: MDHEN and SYDVKM.